This is a list of T cell receptor beta chains from one sample in a study of shared clonotypes between healthy human individuals. Assay used: immunoSEQ multiplex PCR; TCRdb lists only in-frame clones, some missing. The sample lists some 2,000,000 clones; approximately 96% were seen once. The sequenced material came from naive CD4+ T cells sorted from blood. The receptor source for this set is a man between 18 and 29 years old in good health. CDR3s include the opening cysteine and the closing phenylalanine or tryptophan. D genes are given only for firm matches.

d_gene	v_gene	j_gene	CDR3nt	CDR3aa
NA	TRBV30	TRBJ1-2	TGTGCCTGGAGAATTCCGGGGCAGCTCTATGGCTACACCTTC	CAWRIPGQLYGYTF
TRBD1	TRBV7-3	TRBJ2-3	TGTGCCAGCAGCCAGACCGGGACAGGGAAGTTCGATACGCAGTATTTT	CASSQTGTGKFDTQYF
NA	TRBV10-3	TRBJ2-3	TGTGCCATCAGGTCCGAAGATACGCAGTATTTT	CAIRSEDTQYF
TRBD2	TRBV9	TRBJ2-7	TGTGCCAGCAGCCCGGCTAGCGGGACATCCTACGAGCAGTACTTC	CASSPASGTSYEQYF
TRBD2	TRBV6-5	TRBJ2-1	TGTGCCAGCAGTTACTCGGCGGGGGTAGTAACCAATGAGCAGTTCTTC	CASSYSAGVVTNEQFF
NA	TRBV18	TRBJ1-4	TGTGCCAGCTCACAGGGCGATACTAATGAAAAACTGTTTTTT	CASSQGDTNEKLFF
NA	TRBV7-2	TRBJ2-7	TGTGCCAGCAGCTTCGATCCCGGGACACCCTACGAGCAGTACTTC	CASSFDPGTPYEQYF
NA	TRBV10-3	TRBJ2-3	TGTGCCATCAAGGAGACAGCCACAGATACGCAGTATTTT	CAIKETATDTQYF
NA	TRBV7-2	TRBJ1-6	TGTGCCAGCAGCTTTCGTTCTCGAGGGCTCGGTTCACCCCTCCACTTT	CASSFRSRGLGSPLHF
NA	TRBV15	TRBJ2-7	TGTGCCACCAGCAGAGCGGACTACAACTACGAGCAGTACTTC	CATSRADYNYEQYF
TRBD1	TRBV30	TRBJ1-1	TGTGCCTGGAGGGGGGACAGGATGAACACTGAAGCTTTCTTT	CAWRGDRMNTEAFF
TRBD1	TRBV28	TRBJ2-7	TGTGCCAGCAGTTCCGCGGAAGCGGGACAGGGGGCTCGGGAGCAGTACTTC	CASSSAEAGQGAREQYF
NA	TRBV6-8	TRBJ1-3	TGTGCCAGCAGTCCAATGGCGGGAAACACCATATATTTT	CASSPMAGNTIYF
NA	TRBV9	TRBJ2-5	TGTGCCAGCAGCGTCCAATACGATTCTCAGACCCAGTACTTC	CASSVQYDSQTQYF
NA	TRBV6-5	TRBJ1-2	TGTGCCAGCAGTTACTCGGGCAGCCTCTATGGCTACACCTTC	CASSYSGSLYGYTF
NA	TRBV9	TRBJ1-1	TGTGCCAGCAGCGACAATGGGGGCGGGACTGAAGCTTTCTTT	CASSDNGGGTEAFF
NA	TRBV28	TRBJ1-2	TGTGCCAGCAGTTTAGTATCCCCTGGCGATGGCTACACCTTC	CASSLVSPGDGYTF
NA	TRBV18	TRBJ2-5	TGTGCCAGCTGCCCGTCCTCTCCAGGAACCCAGTACTTC	CASCPSSPGTQYF
TRBD2	TRBV15	TRBJ2-1	TGTGCCACCCTGGGAACGCGGGGGGCCTCTCGAAAATACAATGAGCAGTTCTTC	CATLGTRGASRKYNEQFF
TRBD2	TRBV4-3	TRBJ2-3	TGCGCCAGCAGCCACCTAGCGGGAGGGACAGATACGCAGTATTTT	CASSHLAGGTDTQYF
NA	TRBV30	TRBJ2-5	TGTGCCTGGAGTAGGGACCAAGAGACCCAGTACTTC	CAWSRDQETQYF
NA	TRBV9	TRBJ2-3	TGTGCCAGCAGCGGTGGGCCGGGACTCCTCACAGATACGCAGTATTTT	CASSGGPGLLTDTQYF
TRBD1	TRBV6-5	TRBJ1-1	TGTGCCAGCAGTTACCGGACAGGGGGCAGTGGCACTGAAGCTTTCTTT	CASSYRTGGSGTEAFF
NA	TRBV18	TRBJ2-5	TGTGCCAGCTCACCACCCAGAGGGCAAGAGACCCAGTACTTC	CASSPPRGQETQYF
NA	TRBV11-2	TRBJ2-6	TGTGCCAGCAGCTTAGCAGGTGGGGCCAACGTCCTGACTTTC	CASSLAGGANVLTF
NA	TRBV20-1	TRBJ2-1	TGCAGTGCTAGGGCCGAGGGGCAGTTCTTC	CSARAEGQFF
NA	TRBV19	TRBJ2-7	TGTCCCCACGCGCGCTCCTACGAGCAGTACTTC	CPHARSYEQYF
NA	TRBV25-1	TRBJ2-5	TGTGCCAGCAGCCCCGGGACCCAAGAGACCCAGTACTTC	CASSPGTQETQYF
TRBD1	TRBV4-1	TRBJ1-2	TGCGCCAGCAGCCGGGGACAGGGTGATGGCTACACCTTC	CASSRGQGDGYTF
NA	TRBV19	TRBJ1-4	TGTGCCAGTAGTATACTCCTTGGTGAAAAACTGTTTTTT	CASSILLGEKLFF
NA	TRBV11-3	TRBJ1-2	TGTGCCAGCAGCTTTTTTGCCAACCTTAGGTTGGACTATGGCTACACCTTC	CASSFFANLRLDYGYTF